This paragraph covers one T cell receptor (beta chain) sequence. Its antigen is not identified. This CDR3 has 12 amino acids. V gave up 6 bases and J gave up 3 bases; unmatched junction bases: 5. Germline CDR1 and CDR2: SQVTM and ANQGSEA. The entirety of the isolated RNA underwent reverse transcription, so expressed TCRB transcripts were sequenced. Here immunoSEQ multiplex PCR was the method, and the copy in TCRdb shows in-frame clones only, minus some. The table includes around 330,000 clones, 9.5% to 12% detected once. This sample was taken from a study of beta chain features in type 1 diabetes. The wider study: No age, gender or cell yield differences were seen between patients and healthy donors.

Whole-study results and caveats: Possible PCR preference for shorter templates applied equally to patients and controls. Reads derived from cDNA could over-represent cells showing high TCR expression. Within patients, naive, central memory and Treg TCRB repertoires seemed more similar than within healthy donors.

V and J are TRBV29-1 and TRBJ2-7; 7 nucleotides align to TRBD1. Sequenced sample: naive CD4+ T cells from blood. The origin of this receptor is a woman between 25 and 40 years old in good health. CDR3 protein: CSVGTVNYEQYF. Here the CDR3 DNA reads TGCAGCGTCGGGACAGTTAACTACGAGCAGTACTTC.